This T cell receptor (beta chain) was found in a study of early T cells in non-severe SARS-CoV-2 infection. Study-level background: The chains were unpaired, and the sequenced material was bulk RNA from unsorted whole blood.

TCRdb called the 5' RACE reads again in MiXCR, with one record for every CDR3 protein. The sample yields 30,000 or so distinct CDR3 sequences, about 6% seen once. V was clipped by 3 bases and J by 5 bases; unmatched bases: 4. Germline V gene sequence: CDR1 SGHTA, CDR2 FQGTGA. There are 14 residues in the CDR3. This clonotype was counted many times. The receptor was isolated from an adult who was a healthcare worker with PCR-confirmed SARS-CoV-2 infection or an uninfected control (not recorded which). The rearrangement uses TRBV7-3 and TRBJ2-5; 9 bases are a match to TRBD1. Sequencing was carried out using whole blood. CDR3 region: CASSFFGQGETQYF. The CDR3 nucleotides read TGTGCCAGCAGCTTTTTCGGACAGGGGGAGACCCAGTACTTC.